These 10 T cell receptor beta chains came from one sample sequenced in a study of cytomegalovirus exposure and HLA in healthy donors. The PCR made use of 60 Vbeta and 13 Jbeta primers. Generated by immunoSEQ multiplex PCR, the TCRdb table keeps only in-frame clones and is missing some. The repertoire consists of about 150,000 clones, with over 75% occurring once and the leading ten covering 0.51%. The sequencing input was PBMCs. The receptors were sampled from a woman in her thirties or forties in good health and CMV-seronegative.

The gene calls are TRBV7-9 and TRBJ1-1; possibly TRBD1 for D (5 bases). The CDR3 is made up of 15 amino acids. V lost 2 bases and J 1 base, leaving 11 bases between the germline ends. Germline V gene sequence: CDR1 SEHNR, CDR2 FQNEAQ (reference sequence). The CDR3 coding sequence is TGTGCCAGCAGCTTAAGTGACAGTTCGAACACTGAAGCTTTCTTT. It is translated as CASSLSDSSNTEAFF.

The chain combines TRBV28 with TRBJ1-2; D is possibly TRBD1 (6 bases). The CDR3 is 15 residues long. Trimming took 1 base from V and 3 from J, leaving 12 bases between them. Per germline, CDR1 MDHEN and CDR2 SYDVKM. CDR3 DNA sequence: TGTGCCAGCAGTTTATCGGGGGGCGCTGACTATGGCTACACCTTC. It is translated as CASSLSGGADYGYTF.

This clone has just a few counts. The rearrangement joins TRBV28 to TRBJ2-1, with D perhaps TRBD2 (6 bases). In germline, CDR1 is MDHEN, CDR2 SYDVKM. The CDR3 length is 12 residues. Between the trimmed V and J ends, which lost 6 bases and 8 bases, there was a span of 11 bases. CDR3 nucleotide sequence: TGTGCCAGCAGCGCTCTAGCGCATGAGCAGTTCTTC. This sequence encodes CASSALAHEQFF.

The chain joins TRBV19 to TRBJ2-2; the D gene is possibly TRBD2 (6 bases). The CDR3 is made up of 16 amino acids. Germline CDR1 and CDR2: LNHDA and SQIVND (reference sequence). V lost 3 bases, J lost 2 bases, and 13 bases lay in between. The CDR3 sequence: CASSINGGANTGELFF. The CDR3 nucleotides read TGTGCCAGTAGTATCAACGGGGGAGCTAACACCGGGGAGCTGTTTTTT.

V usage is TRBV7-9 and J usage is TRBJ1-1, with D possibly being TRBD1 (5 bases). This CDR3 has 15 amino acids. Trimming took off 4 bases at V and 1 base at J, with 13 bases between the two ends. From germline, CDR1 is SEHNR and CDR2 FQNEAQ (reference sequence). The CDR3 DNA reads TGTGCCAGCAGCTCCAGGGCCGGAAAGAACACTGAAGCTTTCTTT. As protein: CASSSRAGKNTEAFF.

V usage is TRBV6-5 and J usage is TRBJ1-2; the D gene is possibly TRBD1 (6 bases). There are 13 residues in the CDR3. CDR1 and CDR2 from the germline V gene are MNHEY and SVGAGI. The V end was cut by 6 bases, the J end by 2 bases, with 10 bases between. The CDR3 spells CASRLGTNYGYTF. The CDR3 DNA reads as TGTGCCAGCAGGCTCGGGACAAACTATGGCTACACCTTC.

The V and J genes are TRBV5-1 and TRBJ2-7; 11 nucleotides agree with TRBD2. The CDR3 contains 17 residues. CDR1 SGHRS and CDR2 YFSETQ come from the germline V gene. The V and J ends lost 4 bases and 0 bases, in that order; junction bases with no gene match: 9. CDR3 in amino acids: CASSPGLAGFSSYEQYF. The CDR3 bases are TGCGCCAGCAGCCCAGGACTAGCGGGCTTTAGCTCCTACGAGCAGTACTTC.

The genes are TRBV5-1 and TRBJ2-1, with D possibly being TRBD2 (6 bases). CDR1 and CDR2 (germline): SGHRS, YFSETQ. Trimming left V 0 bases short and J 9 bases short, with 19 bases between. The CDR3 has 16 residues. This CDR3 is CASSLALGEGAGEQFF. The CDR3, as DNA: TGCGCCAGCAGCTTGGCCCTTGGGGAAGGAGCGGGTGAGCAGTTCTTC.

This clone was seen more than once but under ten times. The CDR3 DNA reads as TGTGCCAGCAGTTCGGGGGAGGTTTGGGAAAAACTGTTTTTT. It specifies CASSSGEVWEKLFF. J is TRBJ1-4 and V is TRBV6-5, with D tentatively TRBD1 (5 bases). The length of the CDR3 is 14 residues. Germline V gene data show CDR1 as MNHEY and CDR2 as SVGAGI. V was trimmed by 4 bases and J by 8 bases, leaving 14 bases between them.

The CDR3 is CASSSGLRVYEQYF. CDR3 bases: TGTGCCAGCAGCTCGGGACTCCGGGTCTACGAGCAGTACTTC. The chain links TRBV5-4 to TRBJ2-7; D might be TRBD2 (6 bases). There are 14 residues in the CDR3. Trimming took 3 bases from V and 3 from J, leaving 13 bases between them. Germline CDR1 reads SGHNT; CDR2 reads YYREEE (reference sequence).